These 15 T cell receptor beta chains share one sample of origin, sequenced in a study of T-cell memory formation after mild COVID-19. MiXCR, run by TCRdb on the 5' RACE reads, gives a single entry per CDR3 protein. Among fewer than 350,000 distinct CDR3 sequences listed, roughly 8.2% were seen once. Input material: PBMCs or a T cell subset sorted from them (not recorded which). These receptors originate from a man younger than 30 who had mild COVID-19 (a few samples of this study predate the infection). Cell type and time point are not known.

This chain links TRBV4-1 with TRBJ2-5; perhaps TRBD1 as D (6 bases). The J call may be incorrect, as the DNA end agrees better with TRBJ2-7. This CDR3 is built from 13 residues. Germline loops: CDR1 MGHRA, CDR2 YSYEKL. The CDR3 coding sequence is TGCGCCAGCAGCCTGGGGGCTTCCTACGAGCAGTACTTC. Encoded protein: CASSLGASYEQYF.

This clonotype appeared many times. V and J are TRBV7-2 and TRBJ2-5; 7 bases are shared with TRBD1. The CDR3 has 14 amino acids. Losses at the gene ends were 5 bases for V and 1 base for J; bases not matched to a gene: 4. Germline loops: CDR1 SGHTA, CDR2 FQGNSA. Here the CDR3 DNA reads TGTGCCAGCAGCCGAGACAGGGCCCAAGAGACCCAGTACTTC. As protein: CASSRDRAQETQYF.

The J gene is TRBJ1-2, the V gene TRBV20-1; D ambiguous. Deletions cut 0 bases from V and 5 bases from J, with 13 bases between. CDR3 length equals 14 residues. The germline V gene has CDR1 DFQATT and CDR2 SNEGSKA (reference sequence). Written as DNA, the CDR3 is TGCAGTGCTAGAGATCGGAATCAGGCGTATGGCTACACCTTC. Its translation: CSARDRNQAYGYTF.

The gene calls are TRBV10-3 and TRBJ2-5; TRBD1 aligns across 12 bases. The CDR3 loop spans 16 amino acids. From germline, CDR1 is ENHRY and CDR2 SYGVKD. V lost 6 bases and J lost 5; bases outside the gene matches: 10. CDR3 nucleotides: TGTGCCATCAGCGATCCGGGACAGGGGGCTGGCGAGACCCAGTACTTC. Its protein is CAISDPGQGAGETQYF.

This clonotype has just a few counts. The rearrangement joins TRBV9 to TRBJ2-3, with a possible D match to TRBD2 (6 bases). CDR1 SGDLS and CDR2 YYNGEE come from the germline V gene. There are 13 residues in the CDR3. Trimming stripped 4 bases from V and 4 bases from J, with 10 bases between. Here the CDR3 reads CASSYPGADTQYF. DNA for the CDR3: TGTGCCAGCAGCTACCCGGGGGCAGATACGCAGTATTTT.

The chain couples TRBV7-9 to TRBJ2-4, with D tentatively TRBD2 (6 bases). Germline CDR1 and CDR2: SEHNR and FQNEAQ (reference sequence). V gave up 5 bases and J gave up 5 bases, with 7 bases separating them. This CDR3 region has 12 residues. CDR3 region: CASSPGENIQYF. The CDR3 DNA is TGTGCCAGCAGCCCGGGGGAAAACATTCAGTACTTC.

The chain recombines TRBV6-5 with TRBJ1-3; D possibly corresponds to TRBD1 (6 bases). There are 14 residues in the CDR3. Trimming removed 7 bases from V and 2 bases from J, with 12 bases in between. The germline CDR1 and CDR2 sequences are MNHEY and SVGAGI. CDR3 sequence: CASTTGLAGNTIYF. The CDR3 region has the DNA TGTGCCAGCACCACAGGGTTGGCTGGAAACACCATATATTTT.

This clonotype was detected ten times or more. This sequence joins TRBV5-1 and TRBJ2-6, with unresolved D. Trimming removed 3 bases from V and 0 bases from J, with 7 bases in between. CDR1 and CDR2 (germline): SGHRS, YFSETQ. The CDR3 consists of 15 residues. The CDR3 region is CASSSAVSGANVLTF. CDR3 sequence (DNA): TGCGCCAGCAGCTCTGCCGTCTCTGGGGCCAACGTCCTGACTTTC.

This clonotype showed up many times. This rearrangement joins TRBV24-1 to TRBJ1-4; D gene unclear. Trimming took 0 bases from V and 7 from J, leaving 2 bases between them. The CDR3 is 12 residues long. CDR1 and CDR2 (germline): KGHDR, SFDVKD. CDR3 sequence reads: CATSDLFEKLFF. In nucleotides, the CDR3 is TGTGCCACCAGTGATTTGTTTGAAAAACTGTTTTTT.

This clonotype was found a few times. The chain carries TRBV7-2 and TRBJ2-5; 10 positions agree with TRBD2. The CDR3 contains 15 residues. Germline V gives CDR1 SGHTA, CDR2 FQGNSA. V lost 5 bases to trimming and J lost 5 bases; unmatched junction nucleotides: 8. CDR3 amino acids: CASSPAGGPRETQYF. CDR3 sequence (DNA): TGTGCCAGCAGCCCAGCGGGGGGGCCTAGGGAGACCCAGTACTTC.

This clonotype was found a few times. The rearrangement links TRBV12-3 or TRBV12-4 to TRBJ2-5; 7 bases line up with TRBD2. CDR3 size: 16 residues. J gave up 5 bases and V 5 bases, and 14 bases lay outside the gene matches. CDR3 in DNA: TGTGCCAGCAGTCGGACGGGACTCGGGGGAGGGGAGACCCAGTACTTC. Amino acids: CASSRTGLGGGETQYF.

For the CDR3, the DNA is TGTGCCAGCAGCCACGCCCGGTTTGAAGCTTTCTTT. It specifies CASSHARFEAFF. J is TRBJ1-1 and V is TRBV7-2, with D unclear. This CDR3 is built from 12 residues. In germline, CDR1 is SGHTA, CDR2 FQGNSA. V lost 5 bases, J lost 7 bases, and 11 bases lay in between.

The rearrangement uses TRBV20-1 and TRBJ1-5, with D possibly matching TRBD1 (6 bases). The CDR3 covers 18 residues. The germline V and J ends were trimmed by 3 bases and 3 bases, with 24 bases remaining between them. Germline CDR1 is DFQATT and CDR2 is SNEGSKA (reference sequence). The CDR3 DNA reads TGCAGTGCTAGGAGAGGGGGTTTGCTCTCCCACTACAATCAGCCCCAGCATTTT. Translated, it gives CSARRGGLLSHYNQPQHF.

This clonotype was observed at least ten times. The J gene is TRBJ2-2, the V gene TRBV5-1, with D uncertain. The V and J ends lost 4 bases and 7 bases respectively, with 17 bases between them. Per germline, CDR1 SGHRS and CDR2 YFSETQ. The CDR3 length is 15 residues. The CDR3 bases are TGCGCCAGCAGCGGTGGCCACCGAGGAAGCGGGGAGCTGTTTTTT. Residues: CASSGGHRGSGELFF.

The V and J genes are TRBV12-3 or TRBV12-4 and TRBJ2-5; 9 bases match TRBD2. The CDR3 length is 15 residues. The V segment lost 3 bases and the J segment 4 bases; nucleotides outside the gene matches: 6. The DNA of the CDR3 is TGTGCCAGCAGTTTGCGGGGGGGAGACGGAGAGACCCAGTACTTC. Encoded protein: CASSLRGGDGETQYF.